The entry below describes one T cell receptor beta chain. The entry originates in a study of blood T cell repertoires in COVID-19. The length of the CDR3 is 12 residues. From germline, CDR1 is GTSNPN and CDR2 SVGIG (reference sequence). Trimming removed 5 bases at V and 6 bases at J, with 11 bases between. This table comes from immunoSEQ multiplex PCR, and its TCRdb copy is limited to in-frame clones, with some not included. The sample has a few hundred thousand clones, roughly nine tenths seen once; the top ten hold under 6.5%. The V call is TRBV30, the J call TRBJ1-5, with a weak D call TRBD1 (5 bases). The sample consisted of PBMCs or T cells enriched from blood (not recorded which). This receptor was taken from a woman in her thirties who had recovered from COVID-19. CDR3 coding DNA: TGTGCCTGGGGAAGCGGGGGTCAGCCCCAGCATTTT. It translates to CAWGSGGQPQHF.